The 17 T cell receptor beta chains below all came from one sample that was sequenced in a study of lymphopenia after photon versus proton radiotherapy. Using immunoSEQ multiplex PCR, the repertoire was profiled, and TCRdb retains in-frame clones only, with some absent. The sample holds some 20,000 clones; about 93% are singletons and the top ten take roughly 6.6%. Material: peripheral blood, obtained from a patient treated with photon-based radiotherapy. These receptors were collected from a man aged 55 to 70 with pancreatic cancer.

This chain links TRBV28 with TRBJ2-1, with 7 bases fitting TRBD2. The CDR3 runs 15 residues. CDR1 and CDR2 from the germline V gene are MDHEN and SYDVKM. J gave up 5 bases and V 8 bases, and 12 bases lay outside the gene matches. The CDR3 is CASSGPGGYHNEQFF. The DNA for the CDR3 is TGTGCCAGCTCCGGACCGGGAGGTTATCACAATGAGCAGTTCTTC.

This clone was observed once. This sequence joins TRBV15 and TRBJ1-1; the match to TRBD1 covers 11 bases. Germline CDR1 is LNHNV and CDR2 is YYDKDF (reference sequence). The CDR3 covers 20 residues. J gave up 0 bases and V 0 bases, and 12 bases lay outside the gene matches. The CDR3 loop is CATSRDLMSGQGAMNTEAFF. The CDR3 nucleotides read TGTGCCACCAGCAGAGATTTGATGAGTGGACAGGGGGCGATGAACACTGAAGCTTTCTTT.

The chain has TRBV6-6 and TRBJ2-7; no clear D gene. The CDR3 consists of 12 residues. Germline CDR1 is MNHNY and CDR2 is SVGAGI (reference sequence). The V gene lost 7 bases and the J gene lost 7 bases, with 14 bases spanning the gap. Written as DNA, the CDR3 is TGTGCCAGCACCCTTCGCTGGGGAGAGCAGTACTTC. Translation: CASTLRWGEQYF.

This clone was counted a few times. The chain recombines TRBV19 with TRBJ2-4; D possibly matches TRBD1 or TRBD2 (5 bases each). Trimming shortened V by 2 bases and J by 3 bases, and 11 bases separated the two germline ends. The germline V gene has CDR1 LNHDA and CDR2 SQIVND (reference sequence). This CDR3 has 15 residues. CDR3 loop: CASSIWGLDKNIQYF. The CDR3 DNA reads TGTGCCAGTAGTATATGGGGGTTAGACAAAAACATTCAGTACTTC.

About this clone: Relative to the germline gene, one junction end is altered; a read error may explain this. This CDR3 reads CASSPLGGGKGAIHF. DNA for the CDR3: TGTGCCAGCAGCCCCTTAGGTGGGGGCAAAGGGGCTATTCACTTC. The chain carries TRBV27 and TRBJ1-2; a possible D gene is TRBD1 (6 bases). The CDR3 length is 15 residues. Per germline, CDR1 MNHEY and CDR2 SMNVEV (reference sequence).

V and J are TRBV5-1 and TRBJ2-7, with D unresolved. This CDR3 is built from 12 residues. Trimming took off 5 bases at V and 2 bases at J, with 8 bases between the two ends. CDR1 and CDR2 from the germline V gene are SGHRS and YFSETQ. The chain's CDR3 is CASSSTTYEQYF. CDR3 coding DNA: TGCGCCAGCAGTAGCACGACCTACGAGCAGTACTTC.

This chain connects TRBV30 to TRBJ2-3; D call uncertain. Germline V gene sequence: CDR1 GTSNPN, CDR2 SVGIG (reference sequence). Trimming took off 2 bases at V and 8 bases at J, with 14 bases between the two ends. The CDR3 is 13 amino acids. The CDR3 DNA follows: TGTGCCTGGAGTCCCCTCATAGTGGGTACGCAGTATTTT. It encodes CAWSPLIVGTQYF.

The gene calls are TRBV4-1 and TRBJ1-1, with 7 nucleotides matching TRBD1. Trimming cost V 6 bases and J 10 bases; bases outside gene matches: 11. CDR3 length: 13 amino acids. CDR1 and CDR2 from the germline V gene are MGHRA and YSYEKL. The CDR3 DNA follows: TGCGCCAGCAGACCGACAGGGTGGCCACGAGCTTTCTTT. The encoded protein is CASRPTGWPRAFF.

The table lists this clone with a few counts. V usage is TRBV6-5 and J usage is TRBJ1-6; D not certain. There are 13 residues in the CDR3. V gave up 5 bases and J gave up 8 bases, with 10 bases separating them. CDR1 and CDR2 (germline): MNHEY, SVGAGI. CDR3 amino acids: CASSRPGYSPLHF. CDR3 bases: TGTGCCAGCAGTCGCCCAGGCTATTCACCCCTCCACTTT.

The rearrangement links TRBV5-1 to TRBJ2-3; perhaps TRBD2 as D (5 bases). V was pared by 4 bases and J by 0 bases, with 15 bases between. This CDR3 is built from 16 residues. Germline CDR1 reads SGHRS; CDR2 reads YFSETQ. Here the CDR3 reads CASSQLGPGSTDTQYF. CDR3 DNA sequence: TGCGCCAGCAGCCAACTAGGCCCTGGTAGCACAGATACGCAGTATTTT.

V usage is TRBV10-3 and J usage is TRBJ2-5; no reliable D call. CDR1 and CDR2 (germline): ENHRY, SYGVKD. V lost 1 base and J lost 2, with 8 bases in between. The CDR3 extends over 14 amino acids. CDR3 bases: TGTGCCATCAGTGAGTTGGGGTTGCAAGAGACCCAGTACTTC. Translated, it gives CAISELGLQETQYF.

This rearrangement joins TRBV6-8 to TRBJ2-2; 10 bases fit TRBD1. Germline V gene sequence: CDR1 MNHGY, CDR2 SAAAGT. The CDR3 covers 18 residues. V shed 0 bases and J 5 bases; nucleotides not matched to a gene: 9. The CDR3 sequence: CASSYSKGQGIRTGELFF. DNA of the CDR3: TGTGCCAGCAGTTACTCGAAGGGACAGGGGATTAGGACCGGGGAGCTGTTTTTT.

The chain joins TRBV7-8 to TRBJ2-7; the match to TRBD1 covers 7 bases. V gave up 3 bases and J gave up 2 bases; unmatched junction bases: 7. The CDR3 runs 15 residues. The germline V gene encodes CDR1 SGHVS and CDR2 FQNEAQ. The CDR3 sequence: CASSFRTGGPYEQYF. DNA of the CDR3: TGTGCCAGCAGCTTCCGGACAGGAGGCCCCTACGAGCAGTACTTC.

The chain recombines TRBV10-1 with TRBJ1-1, with D tentatively TRBD1 (5 bases). The ends were cut back, 2 bases at V and 4 bases at J, with 11 bases in the middle. This CDR3 contains 14 residues. Germline V gives CDR1 WNHNN, CDR2 SYGVQD (reference sequence). The CDR3, as DNA: TGCGCCAGCAGTGAGGGGGGGATGAGCACTGAAGCTTTCTTT. Translation: CASSEGGMSTEAFF.

The rearrangement joins TRBV5-6 to TRBJ2-7, with D uncertain. V was pared by 1 base and J by 6 bases, with 8 bases between. Germline CDR1 SGHDT, CDR2 YYEEEE. The CDR3 spans 12 residues. The CDR3 bases are TGTGCCAGCAGCTTGCGGCAAGTCGAGCAGTACTTC. It specifies CASSLRQVEQYF.

The chain is built from TRBV18 and TRBJ1-4, with 7 bases that match TRBD1. Germline trimming cut 6 bases from V and 8 bases from J; bases unmatched to any gene: 6. The CDR3 loop spans 13 amino acids. In germline, CDR1 is KGHSH, CDR2 LQKENI. The CDR3 bases are TGTGCCAGCTCGCCGGGACAGAAAGAAAAACTGTTTTTT. Translating gives CASSPGQKEKLFF.

The chain uses TRBV23-1 and TRBJ1-1; D possibly corresponds to TRBD1 (6 bases). TRBV23-1 is an ORF for which the function is uncertain. With 0 bases removed from V and 1 base from J, the gap between germline ends came to 24 bases. There are 20 residues in the CDR3. CDR3 in amino acids: CASSQSTPSLSGDRNTEAFF. Written as DNA, the CDR3 is TGCGCCAGCAGTCAATCAACCCCCTCCCTGTCAGGGGATAGGAACACTGAAGCTTTCTTT.